One sample yielded the 8 T cell receptor beta chains listed below, sequenced in a study of brain T cells in children with intractable seizures. The time point here: blood from clinic visit 5 months post-surgery; TSC patient then seizure free. TCRdb's copy holds only in-frame clones and misses some; the assay was immunoSEQ multiplex PCR. Of about 340,000 clones listed, more than 85% are singletons. Specimen: peripheral blood, collected 4 to 5 months after surgery. The source of these receptors is a boy under two years old with tuberous sclerosis and intractable seizures.

This clone was recorded once. The gene calls are TRBV30 and TRBJ1-3; D possibly corresponds to TRBD1 (6 bases). CDR1 is GTSNPN and CDR2 is SVGIG in the germline V gene (reference sequence). V lost 8 bases to trimming and J lost 0 bases, with 11 bases between them. This CDR3 has 13 residues. CDR3 region: CAITGSSGNTIYF. CDR3 sequence (DNA): TGTGCCATCACAGGGAGCTCTGGAAACACCATATATTTT.

The chain combines TRBV5-8 with TRBJ1-3, with D possibly TRBD1 on 6 matching bases. The CDR3 is 15 residues long. V was clipped by 2 bases and J by 6 bases, with 15 bases between them. Germline values: CDR1 SGHTS, CDR2 YDEGEE. CDR3 DNA sequence: TGTGCCAGCAGCTTTCCAGGGGAGTTTGAAAACACCATATATTTT. The encoded protein is CASSFPGEFENTIYF.

CDR3 sequence reads: CASSAIGLGETQYF. For the CDR3, the DNA is TGTGCCAGCAGCGCAATAGGGCTGGGGGAGACCCAGTACTTC. The chain has TRBV7-8 and TRBJ2-5; D gene uncertain. The CDR3 consists of 14 residues. CDR1 is SGHVS and CDR2 is FQNEAQ in the germline V gene. V was clipped by 5 bases and J by 5 bases, with 15 bases between them.

The chain links TRBV2 to TRBJ2-1; D possibly corresponds to TRBD1 (5 bases). V gave up 4 bases and J gave up 3 bases, with 13 bases separating them. Germline CDR1 and CDR2: SNHLY and FYNNEI. This CDR3 spans 15 amino acids. The CDR3 protein is CASSVEGVGYNEQFF. The CDR3 nucleotides read TGTGCCAGCAGTGTCGAAGGGGTCGGCTACAATGAGCAGTTCTTC.

V is TRBV6-5 and J is TRBJ1-1, with 8 bases that match TRBD1. V was clipped by 8 bases and J by 0 bases; unmatched bases: 8. CDR1 and CDR2 (germline): MNHEY, SVGAGI. The CDR3 has 15 amino acids. In DNA form, the CDR3 reads TGTGCCAGCGAAAGGGCGGGACAGGTGAACACTGAAGCTTTCTTT. Amino acid sequence: CASERAGQVNTEAFF.

V usage is TRBV12-5 and J usage is TRBJ1-5; D is undetermined. The CDR3 loop spans 12 amino acids. Germline V CDR1 and CDR2: LGHNT, FRNRAP. Deletions cut 7 bases from V and 2 bases from J, with 6 bases between. This CDR3 reads CASALGNQPQHF. CDR3 DNA: TGTGCTAGTGCCCTAGGCAATCAGCCCCAGCATTTT.

V gene TRBV27 combines with J gene TRBJ2-1; D ambiguous. Germline CDR1 is MNHEY and CDR2 is SMNVEV (reference sequence). This CDR3 is 12 amino acids long. Trimming stripped 3 bases from V and 7 bases from J, with 7 bases between. The CDR3 DNA sequence: TGTGCCAGCAGTTTTACCCCGAATGAGCAGTTCTTC. Translated, it gives CASSFTPNEQFF.

The chain has TRBV5-1 and TRBJ1-1, with D perhaps TRBD1 (5 bases). The CDR3 length is 16 residues. V was trimmed by 0 bases and J by 1 base, leaving 13 bases between them. The germline gives CDR1 SGHRS, CDR2 YFSETQ. The DNA of the CDR3 is TGCGCCAGCAGCTTGGCTACGGGACTCCCGAACACTGAAGCTTTCTTT. Its translation is CASSLATGLPNTEAFF.